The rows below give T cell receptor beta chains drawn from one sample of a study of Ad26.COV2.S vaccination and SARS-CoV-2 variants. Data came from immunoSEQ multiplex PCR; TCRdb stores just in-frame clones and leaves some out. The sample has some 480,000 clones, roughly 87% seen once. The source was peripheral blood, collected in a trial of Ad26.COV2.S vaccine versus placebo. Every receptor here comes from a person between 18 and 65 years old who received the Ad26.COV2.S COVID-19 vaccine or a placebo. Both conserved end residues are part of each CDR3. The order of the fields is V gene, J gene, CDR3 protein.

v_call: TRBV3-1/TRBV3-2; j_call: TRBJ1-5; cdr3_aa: CASSHGVRTSNQPQHF
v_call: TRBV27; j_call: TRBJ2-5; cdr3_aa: CASTPSGRAETQYF
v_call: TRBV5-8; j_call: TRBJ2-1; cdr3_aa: CASSWGRGWYEQFF
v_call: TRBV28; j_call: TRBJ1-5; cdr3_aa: CASSLSVPGYQPQHF
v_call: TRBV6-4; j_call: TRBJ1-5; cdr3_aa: CASSVPRGQPQHF
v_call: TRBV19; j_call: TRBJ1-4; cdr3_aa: CASSTSGPGREKLFF
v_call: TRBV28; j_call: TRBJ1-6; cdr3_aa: CASSPRDGDNSPLHF
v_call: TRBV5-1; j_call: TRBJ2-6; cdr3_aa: CASSSERGAGGANVLTF
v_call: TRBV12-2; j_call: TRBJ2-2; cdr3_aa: CASRSGTSGRVFGGELFF
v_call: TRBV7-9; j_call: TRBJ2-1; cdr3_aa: CASSWGADNEQFF
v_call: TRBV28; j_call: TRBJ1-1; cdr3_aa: CASSPGSAGLNTEAFF
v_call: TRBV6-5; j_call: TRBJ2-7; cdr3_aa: CASRRVGSFYEQYF
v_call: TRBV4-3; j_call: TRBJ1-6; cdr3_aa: CASSQDGTGRGSPLHF
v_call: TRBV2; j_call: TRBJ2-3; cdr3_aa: CASSVLGMGDTQYF
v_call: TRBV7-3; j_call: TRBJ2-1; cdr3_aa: CASSYTTSGRYNEQFF
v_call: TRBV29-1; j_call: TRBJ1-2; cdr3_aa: CSVKQGDYGYTF
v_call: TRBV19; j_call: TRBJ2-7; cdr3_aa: CASSSTPSGILYEQYF
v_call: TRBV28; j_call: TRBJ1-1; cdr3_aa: CASSLLDLNTEAFF
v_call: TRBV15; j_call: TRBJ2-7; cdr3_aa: CATSRDAGLGYEQYF
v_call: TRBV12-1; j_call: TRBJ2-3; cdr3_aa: CASSHPRLHTQYF
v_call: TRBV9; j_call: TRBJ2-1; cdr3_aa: CASSVGSGRGDEQFF
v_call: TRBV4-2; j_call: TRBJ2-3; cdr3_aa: CASSQAFRDTQYF
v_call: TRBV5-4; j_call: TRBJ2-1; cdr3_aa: CASTGTNEQFF
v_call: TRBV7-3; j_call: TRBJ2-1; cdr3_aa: CASSSSSGRGSEQFF
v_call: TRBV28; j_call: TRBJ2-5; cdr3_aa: CASSLWAGTARETQYF
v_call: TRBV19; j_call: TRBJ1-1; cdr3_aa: CASSPGQGFPSEAFF
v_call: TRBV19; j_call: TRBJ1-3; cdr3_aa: CASSITAGNTIYF
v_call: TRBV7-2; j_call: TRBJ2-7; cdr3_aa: CASSLDSGGTVYEQYF
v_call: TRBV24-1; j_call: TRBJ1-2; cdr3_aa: CATSDWTYGYTF
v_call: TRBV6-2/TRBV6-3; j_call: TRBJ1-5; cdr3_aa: CASSYSIGTGFGNQPQHF
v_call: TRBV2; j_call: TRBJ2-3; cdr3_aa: CASRPLALSTDTQYF
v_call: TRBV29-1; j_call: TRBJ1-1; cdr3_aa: CSVEGQGMNTEAFF